This passage covers 25 T cell receptor beta chains from one sample sequenced in a study of radiotherapy plus CTLA-4 blockade in lung cancer. Some clones are missing from TCRdb's copy, which holds only in-frame ones; the method was immunoSEQ multiplex PCR. The table shows about 98,000 clones, with around 88% occurring only once. Sequences were derived from peripheral blood, sampled from a patient treated with radiotherapy plus ipilimumab. These receptors were taken from a human donor with non-small cell lung cancer that progressed on radiotherapy plus ipilimumab.

The gene calls are TRBV2 and TRBJ1-5; maybe TRBD1 (5 bases). CDR1 and CDR2 (germline): SNHLY, FYNNEI. This CDR3 is built from 15 residues. The ends were cut back, 3 bases at V and 3 bases at J, with 12 bases in the middle. The CDR3 region has the DNA TGTGCCAGCAGTGAGGAGGGGCTATCCAATCAGCCCCAGCATTTT. This codes for CASSEEGLSNQPQHF.

The rearrangement links TRBV14 to TRBJ2-5; TRBD2 is a possible D gene (5 bases). V gave up 5 bases and J gave up 2 bases, with 21 bases separating them. Germline assignment: CDR1 SGHDN and CDR2 FVKESK. The CDR3 extends over 17 amino acids. The CDR3 spells CASSSRGRFQGQETQYF. CDR3 nucleotide sequence: TGTGCCAGCAGCTCCCGAGGGCGGTTCCAAGGGCAAGAGACCCAGTACTTC.

The gene calls are TRBV9 and TRBJ2-5; 9 bases line up with TRBD1. The CDR3 is 15 amino acids. Per germline, CDR1 SGDLS and CDR2 YYNGEE. V gave up 3 bases and J gave up 5 bases; unmatched junction bases: 8. The CDR3 DNA is TGTGCCAGCAGCGCCAGGACAGGGGTTCGCGAGACCCAGTACTTC. As protein: CASSARTGVRETQYF.

The genes are TRBV5-4 and TRBJ2-2; either TRBD1 or TRBD2 may supply D (5 bases each). The CDR3 consists of 15 residues. Germline values: CDR1 SGHNT, CDR2 YYREEE (reference sequence). V lost 0 bases to trimming and J lost 6 bases, with 12 bases between them. CDR3 loop: CASSLAEGRAGELFF. CDR3 bases: TGTGCCAGCAGCTTGGCCGAGGGGAGAGCCGGGGAGCTGTTTTTT.

The chain recombines TRBV9 with TRBJ2-1; 9 nucleotides agree with TRBD2. The trim removed 1 base at V and 7 bases at J, leaving 6 bases unmatched. The CDR3 spans 15 residues. Germline V gene lookup returns CDR1 SGDLS and CDR2 YYNGEE. The CDR3 spells CASSVTISGSNEQFF. The DNA of the CDR3 is TGTGCCAGCAGCGTAACGATTAGCGGGAGTAATGAGCAGTTCTTC.

CDR3 DNA sequence: TGCGCCAGCAGCTTGGAAGGCTCAACTAATGAAAAACTGTTTTTT. Its protein product is CASSLEGSTNEKLFF. J is TRBJ1-4 and V is TRBV5-1; no definite D call. Germline values: CDR1 SGHRS, CDR2 YFSETQ. Between the trimmed V and J ends, which lost 0 bases and 0 bases, there was a span of 6 bases. The CDR3 has 15 residues.

V usage is TRBV28 and J usage is TRBJ2-7, with a weak D call TRBD2 (6 bases). The germline V gene has CDR1 MDHEN and CDR2 SYDVKM. V lost 1 base to trimming and J lost 2 bases, with 15 bases between them. CDR3 size: 16 residues. The CDR3 nucleotides are TGTGCCAGCAGTTTATCTCTCGCGGGGACCCCCTACGAGCAGTACTTC. This codes for CASSLSLAGTPYEQYF.

V and J are TRBV11-3 and TRBJ2-1, with 9 positions matching TRBD2. The V gene end was trimmed by 8 bases and the J gene end by 9 bases; junction bases not matched to a gene: 5. The CDR3 is made up of 12 amino acids. Germline values: CDR1 SGHNT, CDR2 YENEEA. The CDR3 protein is CASQREEGEQFF. Written as DNA, the CDR3 is TGTGCCAGCCAGCGGGAGGAGGGTGAGCAGTTCTTC.

The chain combines TRBV14 with TRBJ1-1; 8 bases fit TRBD1. V trimming: 4 bases; J trimming: 2 bases; junction bases outside the gene matches: 6. There are 15 residues in the CDR3. The germline gives CDR1 SGHDN, CDR2 FVKESK. The CDR3 bases are TGTGCCAGCAGCCGACGGACAGGGTCAAACACTGAAGCTTTCTTT. Translation gives CASSRRTGSNTEAFF.

The chain couples TRBV7-3 to TRBJ2-3; the D gene is possibly TRBD1 (6 bases). This CDR3 has 16 residues. Germline loops: CDR1 SGHTA, CDR2 FQGTGA. V lost 5 bases, J lost 1 base, and 16 bases lay in between. The CDR3 spells CASSRQGSAGTDTQYF. The CDR3 DNA follows: TGTGCCAGCAGCCGTCAGGGGAGTGCTGGCACAGATACGCAGTATTTT.

The chain combines TRBV11-2 with TRBJ1-2; 7 bases agree with TRBD1. The CDR3 contains 17 residues. V dropped 5 bases and J dropped 2; count of bases not matched to a gene: 14. CDR1 is SGHAT, CDR2 FQNNGV, per germline. The CDR3 protein is CASSPGDHRGRNYGYTF. The DNA for the CDR3 is TGTGCCAGCAGCCCCGGGGACCACAGGGGCCGGAACTATGGCTACACCTTC.

The chain has TRBV15 and TRBJ2-7; TRBD1 might be the D (6 bases). Germline CDR1 LNHNV, CDR2 YYDKDF (reference sequence). This CDR3 is 14 amino acids long. V lost 3 bases to trimming and J lost 6 bases, with 15 bases between them. In nucleotides, the CDR3 is TGTGCCACCAGCAGGGCAGGGGATCCCGCCGAGCAGTACTTC. Amino acids: CATSRAGDPAEQYF.

The chain joins TRBV2 to TRBJ2-2; D ambiguous. The CDR3 has 13 residues. The germline CDR1 and CDR2 sequences are SNHLY and FYNNEI. V was pared by 3 bases and J by 5 bases, with 7 bases between. Here the CDR3 reads CASSDKRTGELFF. The CDR3 DNA is TGTGCCAGCAGTGACAAGAGAACCGGGGAGCTGTTTTTT.

This clone was picked up one time. The chain carries TRBV10-3 and TRBJ1-3, with a possible D match to TRBD1 (5 bases). Germline V gives CDR1 ENHRY, CDR2 SYGVKD. Trimming cost V 10 bases and J 4 bases, with 14 bases left between them. The CDR3 runs 13 residues. CDR3 in amino acids: CATGGGEGNTIYF. The CDR3 DNA reads as TGTGCCACGGGCGGGGGGGAAGGAAACACCATATATTTT.

V gene TRBV6-1 combines with J gene TRBJ2-7; 10 positions agree with TRBD2. Germline lookup yields CDR1 MNHNS and CDR2 SASEGT. This CDR3 is 12 amino acids long. J was trimmed by 6 bases and V by 6 bases; bases with no gene match: 2. The CDR3 spells CASSRLAGEQYF. Written as DNA, the CDR3 is TGTGCCAGCAGCAGACTAGCGGGCGAGCAGTACTTC.

The J gene is TRBJ2-6, the V gene TRBV19, with D tentatively TRBD2 (5 bases). Germline V lookup: CDR1 LNHDA, CDR2 SQIVND (reference sequence). Trimming pared 4 bases from V and 4 bases from J, leaving 11 bases between. The CDR3 consists of 15 residues. The CDR3 protein is CASSNGETGANVLTF. The DNA for the CDR3 is TGTGCCAGTAGTAATGGGGAGACAGGGGCCAACGTCCTGACTTTC. Full variable domain (outside the CDR3, taken from reference TRBV19 and TRBJ2-6): DGGITQSPKYLFRKEGQNVTLSCEQNLNHDAMYWYRQDPGQGLRLIYYSQIVNDFQKGDIAEGYSVSREKKESFPLTVTSAQKNPTAFYLCASSNGETGANVLTFGAGSRLTVL.

The J gene is TRBJ1-1, the V gene TRBV6-1, with a weak D call TRBD1 (6 bases). The V gene lost 11 bases and the J gene lost 0 bases, with 13 bases spanning the gap. The CDR3 loop spans 13 amino acids. Looked up from germline, CDR1 is MNHNS and CDR2 is SASEGT. The CDR3 DNA sequence: TGTGCCGTTAGGGGGGGGTTGAACACTGAAGCTTTCTTT. It specifies CAVRGGLNTEAFF.

The V gene is TRBV7-3, the J gene TRBJ2-1; 8 nucleotides match TRBD2. V lost 5 bases, J lost 6 bases, and 9 bases stayed unmatched. In germline, CDR1 is SGHTA, CDR2 FQGTGA. The CDR3 is 15 amino acids. The CDR3 sequence: CASSLRAGESNEQFF. The CDR3 DNA sequence: TGTGCCAGCAGCCTCAGAGCGGGGGAGAGCAATGAGCAGTTCTTC.

In its sample, this clone was seen a few times. The chain links TRBV19 to TRBJ1-3; 7 nucleotides align to TRBD1. With V trimmed by 4 bases and J by 3 bases, 6 bases remained unmatched. This CDR3 region has 15 residues. The germline V gene has CDR1 LNHDA and CDR2 SQIVND (reference sequence). As DNA, the CDR3 is TGTGCCAGTAGTAGGGGACAGAACTTTGGAAACACCATATATTTT. Its translation is CASSRGQNFGNTIYF.

The chain employs TRBV2 and TRBJ2-5; D not certain. The closer fit of TRBJ2-7 to the DNA end suggests the J call may be wrong. This CDR3 is 14 amino acids long. CDR1 and CDR2 from the germline V gene are SNHLY and FYNNEI. CDR3 sequence: CASTLGKIYSEQYF. In DNA form, the CDR3 reads TGTGCCAGCACGCTGGGCAAGATATACTCCGAGCAGTACTTC.

This sequence joins TRBV4-1 and TRBJ1-4, with a possible D match to TRBD1 (6 bases). The ends were cut back, 0 bases at V and 4 bases at J, with 12 bases in the middle. Per the germline V gene, CDR1 is MGHRA and CDR2 is YSYEKL. The CDR3 runs to 16 residues. The CDR3 loop is CASSQDYRVGNEKLFF. Written as DNA, the CDR3 is TGCGCCAGCAGCCAAGATTACAGGGTCGGTAATGAAAAACTGTTTTTT.

This clone was seen once. The rearrangement uses TRBV19 and TRBJ1-1; D gene uncertain. The CDR3 loop spans 14 amino acids. Trimming removed 3 bases at V and 0 bases at J, with 8 bases between. Germline lookup yields CDR1 LNHDA and CDR2 SQIVND (reference sequence). The CDR3 coding sequence is TGTGCCAGTAGTATTGTGGCCGTGAACACTGAAGCTTTCTTT. This codes for CASSIVAVNTEAFF.

The rearrangement joins TRBV19 to TRBJ2-2; 7 bases map to TRBD2. Looked up from germline, CDR1 is LNHDA and CDR2 is SQIVND (reference sequence). The CDR3 spans 15 residues. The trim removed 3 bases at V and 1 base at J, leaving 2 bases unmatched. As DNA, the CDR3 is TGTGCCAGTAGTATTTTAGCGGGGAACACCGGGGAGCTGTTTTTT. It translates to CASSILAGNTGELFF.

This clone was found once. The chain uses TRBV5-1 and TRBJ1-1; 7 nucleotides match TRBD1. V lost 3 bases and J lost 4; bases outside the gene matches: 6. The V gene's germline CDR1 is SGHRS and CDR2 YFSETQ. The CDR3 length is 14 residues. The chain's CDR3 is CASSSDRLGTEAFF. As DNA, the CDR3 is TGCGCCAGCAGCTCGGACAGGTTAGGCACTGAAGCTTTCTTT.

The chain joins TRBV7-8 to TRBJ2-5; a possible D gene is TRBD2 (5 bases). The CDR3 has 15 residues. CDR1 SGHVS and CDR2 FQNEAQ come from the germline V gene. Between the trimmed V and J ends, which lost 5 bases and 5 bases, there was a span of 18 bases. The DNA for the CDR3 is TGTGCCAGCAGCCACGATCCGGGGTCTTCGGAGACCCAGTACTTC. Protein product: CASSHDPGSSETQYF.